This T cell receptor (beta chain) was captured in a study of cytomegalovirus exposure and HLA in healthy donors. A multiplex PCR was run with 60 Vbeta primers and 13 Jbeta primers. Here immunoSEQ multiplex PCR was the method, and the copy in TCRdb shows in-frame clones only, minus some. The data contain about 140,000 clones, around 79% of them seen just once; the ten biggest clones take up 2.5% to 3.5%. The CDR3 loop spans 15 amino acids. The junction had 1 base not matched to a gene; V was cut back by 4 bases and J by 2 bases. Germline values: CDR1 MNHEY, CDR2 SVGAGI. Study observations and caveats: The authors enumerated 150 to 200 TCR beta chains as linked to cytomegalovirus.

Unrecorded immune exposure was likely among donors, who were nominally healthy when sampled. Comments on this clone: Its specificity is not known.

The sequenced sample consisted of PBMCs. This TCR derives from a female donor in good health and CMV-seronegative. The J gene is TRBJ2-1, the V gene TRBV6-5; 11 bases agree with TRBD1. DNA for the CDR3: TGTGCCAGCAGTTGGGACAGGGGGACCTACAATGAGCAGTTCTTC. Translating gives CASSWDRGTYNEQFF.